What follows is one T cell receptor beta chain and its context. Here immunoSEQ multiplex PCR was the method, and the copy in TCRdb shows in-frame clones only, minus some. The table has roughly 120,000 clones, 70% to 85% seen once. The sample belongs to a study of blood T cell repertoires in COVID-19. For the study at large: Specimens from acute and convalescent COVID-19 originated in the United States, Italy and Spain. Nucleic acid was either cDNA or gDNA, and it came from T cells, B-cell-depleted T cells, or PBMCs.

CDR1 is DFQATT, CDR2 SNEGSKA, per germline (reference sequence). This CDR3 spans 13 amino acids. Trimming cost V 3 bases and J 0 bases, with 6 bases left between them. The sequenced material came from peripheral blood. This chain links TRBV20-1 with TRBJ2-4; D not resolved. This clonotype was obtained from a woman in her sixties with acute or convalescent COVID-19. The CDR3 sequence: CSASTVAKNIQYF. The CDR3, as DNA: TGCAGTGCTAGTACAGTAGCCAAAAACATTCAGTACTTC.